The TCR beta chain described here comes from a study of shared clonotypes between healthy human individuals. With regard to this clone: What it binds is unknown.

The material for each subset, its genomic DNA, was split evenly across several immunoSEQ plates. Study processing details: With immunoSEQ giving junction-only sequences and no quality scores, filtering differed. Some clones are missing from TCRdb's copy, which holds only in-frame ones; the method was immunoSEQ multiplex PCR. That table is the source of V, J and clone size, and D and trimming were worked out from the DNA. In the table there are approximately 840,000 clones, 96% of which are singletons. Broader study findings: Against clonotypes common to all four donors, non-shared ones had lower generation probabilities. Naive CD4 clonotypes overlapped across several donors at roughly 5.1%.

Naive CD8 cells lacked CD45RO and underwent positive selection for CCR7, leaving out terminally differentiated effector memory CD45RA+ cells. J was trimmed by 5 bases and V by 5 bases; bases with no gene match: 12. The CDR3 runs 16 residues. Germline CDR1 reads SEHNR; CDR2 reads FQNEAQ (reference sequence). This TCR derives from a man aged 30 to 39 in good health. The V gene is TRBV7-9, the J gene TRBJ2-5; 9 bases align to TRBD1. Material: naive CD8+ T cells sorted from blood. Here the CDR3 reads CASSRTGTGTYETQYF. CDR3 in DNA: TGTGCCAGCAGCCGGACCGGGACAGGGACGTATGAGACCCAGTACTTC.